What follows is one T cell receptor (beta chain) and its context. The sample comes from a study of blood T cell repertoires in COVID-19. Overall study context: Specimens from acute and convalescent COVID-19 originated in the United States, Italy and Spain. T cells, B-cell-depleted T cells, or PBMCs supplied cDNA or gDNA.

Per the original data handling: Reference gene primer amplification gave estimated nucleated cell counts. TCRdb's table, derived via immunoSEQ multiplex PCR, lists solely in-frame clones and lacks some. The V and J calls and clone size come from that table; D and trimming were worked out from the DNA. This sample carries about 300,000 clones, 85% to 90% of them seen once, and the ten largest clones take roughly 1.3%. The germline CDR1 and CDR2 sequences are KGHDR and SFDVKD. Unmatched junction bases numbered 5, after V lost 5 bases and J lost 0 bases. This CDR3 comprises 16 residues. Sample: peripheral blood. This clonotype originated in a man aged 65 to 79 with acute or convalescent COVID-19. The chain has TRBV24-1 and TRBJ2-1, with TRBD1 matching 8 bases. In DNA, the CDR3 is TGTGCCACCAGTGGGGCGGGACAGGACTCCTACAATGAGCAGTTCTTC. It encodes CATSGAGQDSYNEQFF.